This T cell receptor beta chain was sequenced during a study of blood T cell repertoires in COVID-19 (dated by TCRdb to the early 2020s). Regarding the complete study: The collaborator samples originated in the United States, Italy and Spain and spanned the acute and convalescent phases of COVID-19. Sample metadata almost always included a de-identified subject ID, COVID-19 status, age in years and sex. The prospective study material was composed of cDNA or gDNA derived from T cells, B-cell-depleted T cells, or PBMCs. The repertoires were released in a freely available public database intended as a resource for research on the immune response to SARS-CoV-2. The samples were drawn from the first 160 participants of the ongoing ImmuneRACE study and from over 950 subjects provided by 6 global collaborators. Subjects who had been exposed to COVID-19, were actively infected with it, or had recovered from it provided the deeply sampled blood TCRbeta repertoires that made up the dataset. HLA class I and class II types, where available, came from metadata supplied by the sample provider rather than from assay-based typing.

Reading the germline V gene (reference sequence) gives CDR1 LNHDA and CDR2 SQIVND. The CDR3 runs 17 amino acids, cysteine and phenylalanine included. Just the 51-base CDR3 DNA is kept, in frame starting at base 1. Trimming costs V 0 bases and J 2 bases, and their ends lie 16 bases apart. TCRbeta CDR3 regions were amplified from genomic DNA using the immunoSEQ Assay, a bias-controlled multiplex PCR. Per the source publication's procedure: Within the assay, amplification of reference gene primers was used to estimate how many nucleated cells each sample contained. To quantify the absolute abundance of each unique TCRbeta CDR3 rearrangement, sequence reads were collapsed and filtered. For each sample, productive Simpson clonality was calculated as the square root of Simpson's diversity index over productive rearrangements. As stored in TCRdb, this immuneACCESS dataset retains in-frame rearrangements with V and J assigned. A fraction of the clones does not appear; measured against another copy, unresolved V genes explain less than half of the discrepancy, and the remainder lacks a known reason. The V and J calls and clone size were taken over from that table, and D and trimming were inferred from the DNA. For this sample there are about 400,000 clones; roughly nine tenths appear just once. 0.95% to 1.5% of the sample comes from the top ten.

Study-wide findings and limitations: The quantity of clinical and demographic metadata differed by source and by participant and was supplied without curation.

Whole blood was collected in K2EDTA tubes by collaborating institutions according to the institutions' own protocols. For TCRbeta analysis, collaborators shipped samples in one of three forms: frozen whole blood, isolated PBMCs, or DNA extracted from either of those sample types. Comment on this clone: It has no known antigen specificity. One base away there is no much larger clone; base qualities are not given.

This clonotype was sampled from a man aged 35-49 years with acute or convalescent COVID-19. The sequencing input was peripheral blood. Recombination connected TRBV19 to TRBJ1-2; the D region possibly corresponds to TRBD1 (6 bases align). The nucleotide sequence reads TGTGCCAGTAGTATAGAGCCCCTGGGGGGGGCGAACTATGGCTACACCTTC. This gives the protein CASSIEPLGGANYGYTF.